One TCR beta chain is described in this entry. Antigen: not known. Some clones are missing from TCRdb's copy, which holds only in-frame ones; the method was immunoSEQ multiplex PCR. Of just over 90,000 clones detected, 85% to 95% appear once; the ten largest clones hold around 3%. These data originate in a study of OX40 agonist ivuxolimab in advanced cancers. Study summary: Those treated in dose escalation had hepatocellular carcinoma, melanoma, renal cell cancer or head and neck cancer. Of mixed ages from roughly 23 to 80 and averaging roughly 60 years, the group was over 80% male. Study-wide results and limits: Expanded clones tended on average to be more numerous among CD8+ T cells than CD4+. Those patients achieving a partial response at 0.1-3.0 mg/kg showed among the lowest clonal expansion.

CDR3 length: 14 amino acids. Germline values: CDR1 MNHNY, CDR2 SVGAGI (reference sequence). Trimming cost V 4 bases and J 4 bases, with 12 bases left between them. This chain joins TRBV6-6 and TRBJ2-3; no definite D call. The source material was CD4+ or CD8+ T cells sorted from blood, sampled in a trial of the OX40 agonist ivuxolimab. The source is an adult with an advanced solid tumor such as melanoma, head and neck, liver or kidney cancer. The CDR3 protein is CASSFNSEADTQYF. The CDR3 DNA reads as TGTGCCAGCAGTTTCAATAGTGAGGCAGATACGCAGTATTTT.